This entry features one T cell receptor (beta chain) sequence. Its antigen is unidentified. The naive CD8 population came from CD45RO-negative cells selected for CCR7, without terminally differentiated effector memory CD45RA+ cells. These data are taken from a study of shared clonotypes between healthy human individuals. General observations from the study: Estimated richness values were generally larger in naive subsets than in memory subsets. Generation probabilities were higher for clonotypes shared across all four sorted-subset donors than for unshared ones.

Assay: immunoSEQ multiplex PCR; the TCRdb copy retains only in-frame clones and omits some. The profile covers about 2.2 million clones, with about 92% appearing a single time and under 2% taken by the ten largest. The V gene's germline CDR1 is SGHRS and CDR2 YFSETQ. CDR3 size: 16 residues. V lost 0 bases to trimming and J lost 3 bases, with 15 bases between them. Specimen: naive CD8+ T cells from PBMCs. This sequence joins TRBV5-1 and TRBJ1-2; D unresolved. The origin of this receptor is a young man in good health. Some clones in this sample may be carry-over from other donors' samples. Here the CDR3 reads CASSLEAQLSHYGYTF. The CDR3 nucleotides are TGCGCCAGCAGCTTGGAAGCCCAACTTAGTCACTATGGCTACACCTTC.